This TCR beta chain stems from a study of T cells after posttransplantation cyclophosphamide. General study findings and limits: Blood and skin or GI T cell repertoires showed limited TRB overlap. Donor CD8+ memory clones often dominated recipient blood repertoires at later times. After PTCy, TRB diversity resembled that of CNI/methotrexate controls.

The CDR3 length is 17 residues. J lost 7 bases, V lost 4 bases, and 21 bases had no gene match. Germline V gene lookup returns CDR1 GTSNPN and CDR2 SVGIG (reference sequence). With regard to this clone: The antigen is undetermined.

Methotrexate plus calcineurin inhibitor accompanied controls' myeloablative marrow transplants; sampling was 1 year later. This table comes from immunoSEQ multiplex PCR, and its TCRdb copy is limited to in-frame clones, with some not included. This sample has about 18,000 clones, with 85% found just once. The sequencing here drew on PBMCs, taken after allogeneic stem cell transplant with calcineurin inhibitor and methotrexate. This chain connects TRBV30 to TRBJ1-2; TRBD1 matches 7 bases. The TCR comes from a female patient aged 18 to 35 who received an allogeneic stem cell transplant from an unrelated donor, was CMV-positive, and had acute and chronic GVHD. Among the T cells, some may be from the graft donor. CDR3: CAWKGRQGRDSSAGYTF. CDR3 sequence (DNA): TGTGCCTGGAAGGGAAGACAGGGACGAGACTCGTCGGCTGGCTACACCTTC.